This T cell receptor beta chain was captured by sequencing in a study of shared clonotypes between healthy human individuals. It was across several immunoSEQ plates that each subset's genomic DNA was evenly split. Libraries were prepared by immunoSEQ multiplex PCR; TCRdb keeps only in-frame clonotypes and omits some of them. Found here are about 640,000 clones, less than 80% of them singletons; the top ten hold less than 2%. This CDR3 comprises 14 residues. The germline gives CDR1 SGHNT, CDR2 YYREEE (reference sequence). V dropped 0 bases and J dropped 3; count of bases not matched to a gene: 2. On this clone itself: Antigen: not known.

Study-wide results and limits: Represented diversity, genetic and exposure-history alike, was limited by few donors. A reduction in generation probabilities was seen for non-shared clonotypes relative to those shared by all four donors.

Sequencing was carried out using memory CD4+ T cells sorted from blood. Subset defined: CD45RA-negative fraction. The receptor was derived from a woman in her thirties in good health. The rearrangement links TRBV5-4 to TRBJ1-1; 7 positions agree with TRBD1. CDR3 residues: CASSLEQGYTEAFF. In DNA, the CDR3 is TGTGCCAGCAGCTTGGAACAGGGGTACACTGAAGCTTTCTTT.